One and the same sample provided the 28 T cell receptor beta chains below, sequenced in a study of T cells after posttransplantation cyclophosphamide. The protocol was immunoSEQ multiplex PCR, while the TCRdb copy is restricted to in-frame clones and leaves out a portion. The table has 2,500 to 4,000 clones, roughly 83% seen once. Busulfan-fludarabine conditioning, marrow transplant, and cyclophosphamide on days +3 and +4 were administered. The sample consisted of PBMCs, taken 150 to 200 days after allogeneic stem cell transplant with posttransplant cyclophosphamide. These TCRs come from a male patient aged 55 to 69 who received an allogeneic stem cell transplant from a related donor and was CMV-positive. Some T cells may be transferred from the graft donor.

This clone was detected only a few times. The rearrangement links TRBV4-2 to TRBJ2-1; 10 bases are shared with TRBD2. The germline CDR1 and CDR2 sequences are LGHNA and YNFKEQ. The CDR3 is 16 residues long. The V segment lost 4 bases and the J segment 5 bases; nucleotides outside the gene matches: 8. CDR3 bases: TGTGCCAGCAGCCCGACTAGCGGGTTGGGGGACAATGAGCAGTTCTTC. This gives the protein CASSPTSGLGDNEQFF.

Only one count was recorded for this clone. This sequence joins TRBV4-2 and TRBJ2-2, with 11 bases identical to TRBD2. This CDR3 has 16 residues. V shed 6 bases, J shed 8 bases, and the junction held 11 bases outside the gene matches. CDR1 LGHNA and CDR2 YNFKEQ come from the germline V gene. The CDR3 nucleotides are TGTGCCAGCAGGGCTATTCATAGCGGGAGGGAAGGGGAGCTGTTTTTT. Protein: CASRAIHSGREGELFF.

The chain carries TRBV7-2 and TRBJ2-1, with 12 bases fitting TRBD2. This CDR3 contains 16 residues. Germline V gives CDR1 SGHTA, CDR2 FQGNSA. Trimming cost V 0 bases and J 6 bases; bases outside gene matches: 3. Written as DNA, the CDR3 is TGTGCCAGCAGCTTAGCCCTAGCGGGGGGGACCAATGAGCAGTTCTTC. Amino acid sequence: CASSLALAGGTNEQFF.

This chain links TRBV5-1 with TRBJ1-2; 7 bases line up with TRBD1. Looked up from germline, CDR1 is SGHRS and CDR2 is YFSETQ. The junction had 3 bases not matched to a gene; V was cut back by 0 bases and J by 4 bases. The CDR3 runs 14 residues. DNA for the CDR3: TGCGCCAGCAGCTTGGAAGGGACAGCCTATGGCTACACCTTC. Amino acids: CASSLEGTAYGYTF.

In DNA, the CDR3 is TGTGCCAGCAGCTCCCGCGACACGAACACTGAAGCTTTCTTT. Its translation is CASSSRDTNTEAFF. The chain employs TRBV9 and TRBJ1-1; D unresolved. V dropped 4 bases and J dropped 1 base, with 11 bases sitting between them. Looked up from germline, CDR1 is SGDLS and CDR2 is YYNGEE. The length of the CDR3 is 14 residues.

The J gene is TRBJ2-1, the V gene TRBV19, with a tentative D call TRBD1 (6 bases). The CDR3 covers 13 residues. V lost 4 bases and J lost 3, with 7 bases in between. Germline V CDR1 and CDR2: LNHDA, SQIVND (reference sequence). CDR3 in amino acids: CASSKGHYNEQFF. In DNA form, the CDR3 reads TGTGCCAGTAGTAAGGGACACTACAATGAGCAGTTCTTC. Full variable domain (missing parts from reference TRBV19 and TRBJ2-1): DGGITQSPKYLFRKEGQNVTLSCEQNLNHDAMYWYRQDPGQGLRLIYYSQIVNDFQKGDIAEGYSVSREKKESFPLTVTSAQKNPTAFYLCASSKGHYNEQFFGPGTRLTVL.

The chain carries TRBV19 and TRBJ2-1; 8 bases are a match to TRBD2. This CDR3 is 13 amino acids long. V shed 9 bases, J shed 7 bases, and the junction held 8 bases outside the gene matches. The germline V gene encodes CDR1 LNHDA and CDR2 SQIVND (reference sequence). CDR3 loop: CARYGGGLNEQFF. DNA of the CDR3: TGTGCCAGATACGGCGGGGGGCTTAATGAGCAGTTCTTC.

The V gene is TRBV5-4, the J gene TRBJ2-1; 8 positions match TRBD2. The V segment lost 0 bases and the J segment 9 bases; nucleotides outside the gene matches: 11. The CDR3 extends over 16 amino acids. Germline values: CDR1 SGHNT, CDR2 YYREEE (reference sequence). CDR3 residues: CASSLGGRTSNSEQFF. For the CDR3, the DNA is TGTGCCAGCAGCTTGGGAGGGCGGACTAGCAATAGTGAGCAGTTCTTC.

J is TRBJ2-1 and V is TRBV27, with 8 bases aligning to TRBD2. Trimming at V came to 6 bases and at J to 3 bases, leaving 7 bases not matched to a gene. This CDR3 region has 15 residues. From germline, CDR1 is MNHEY and CDR2 SMNVEV (reference sequence). CDR3 in amino acids: CASRLGGAYYNEQFF. The DNA of the CDR3 is TGTGCCAGCAGACTCGGGGGGGCGTACTACAATGAGCAGTTCTTC.

The V gene is TRBV4-2, the J gene TRBJ1-1; 10 bases match TRBD1. This CDR3 is 16 amino acids long. After removal of 4 bases from V and 3 bases from J, the junction contained 8 bases not matched to a gene. The germline V gene encodes CDR1 LGHNA and CDR2 YNFKEQ. The DNA of the CDR3 is TGTGCCAGCAGCCCTCGACAGGGGGCTCCGGACACTGAAGCTTTCTTT. Residues: CASSPRQGAPDTEAFF.

Here the CDR3 DNA reads TGTGCCAGCTCACCTCCGGACTCCGGGGCCTACGAGCAGTACTTC. It specifies CASSPPDSGAYEQYF. The rearrangement links TRBV18 to TRBJ2-7; possibly TRBD2 for D (5 bases). Germline assignment: CDR1 KGHSH and CDR2 LQKENI. V was clipped by 3 bases and J by 2 bases, with 14 bases between them. This CDR3 spans 15 amino acids.

The chain has TRBV29-1 and TRBJ1-4, with TRBD1 identical over 7 bases. Germline V gene lookup returns CDR1 SQVTM and CDR2 ANQGSEA. The CDR3 consists of 14 residues. The V gene end was trimmed by 4 bases and the J gene end by 3 bases; junction bases not matched to a gene: 5. The CDR3 loop is CSVAEGQPNEKLFF. The CDR3 nucleotides are TGCAGCGTTGCCGAGGGACAGCCTAATGAAAAACTGTTTTTT. Variable domain in full (rest from reference TRBV29-1 and TRBJ1-4): SAVISQKPSRDICQRGTSLTIQCQVDSQVTMMFWYRQQPGQSLTLIATANQGSEATYESGFVIDKFPISRPNLTFSTLTVSNMSPEDSSIYLCSVAEGQPNEKLFFGSGTQLSVL.

The V gene is TRBV11-2, the J gene TRBJ2-1; the D is unclear. Germline lookup yields CDR1 SGHAT and CDR2 FQNNGV. The CDR3 loop spans 14 amino acids. Trimming cost V 1 base and J 0 bases, with 4 bases left between them. The CDR3, as DNA: TGTGCCAGCAGCTTAGCTCTCTCCTACAATGAGCAGTTCTTC. Protein sequence: CASSLALSYNEQFF.

The CDR3 DNA follows: TGTGCCAGCAGCCTAAGACGGGAGGTATCCAATTCACCCCTCCACTTT. Encoded protein: CASSLRREVSNSPLHF. V usage is TRBV7-2 and J usage is TRBJ1-6; D remains ambiguous. Germline CDR1 and CDR2: SGHTA and FQGNSA. V lost 5 bases and J lost 7, with 18 bases in between. This CDR3 has 16 residues.

The chain employs TRBV28 and TRBJ2-1; TRBD2 matches 10 bases. CDR1 is MDHEN, CDR2 SYDVKM, per germline. This CDR3 is 14 amino acids long. V lost 7 bases, J lost 3 bases, and 3 bases stayed unmatched. The CDR3 DNA is TGTGCCAGCACCACTAGCGGGGACTACAATGAGCAGTTCTTC. This gives the protein CASTTSGDYNEQFF.

This chain joins TRBV7-2 and TRBJ1-5; D is uncertain. Germline loops: CDR1 SGHTA, CDR2 FQGNSA. This CDR3 has 14 residues. The V gene lost 3 bases and the J gene lost 4 bases, with 10 bases spanning the gap. CDR3: CASSFIPRNQPQHF. For the CDR3, the DNA is TGTGCCAGCAGCTTTATCCCCCGGAATCAGCCCCAGCATTTT. Based on the CDR3 plus reference TRBV7-2 and TRBJ1-5, the full variable domain is GAGVSQSPSNKVTEKGKDVELRCDPISGHTALYWYRQSLGQGLEFLIYFQGNSAPDKSGLPSDRFSAERTGGSVSTLTIQRTQQEDSAVYLCASSFIPRNQPQHFGDGTRLSIL.

The V call is TRBV28, the J call TRBJ2-1; 7 nucleotides line up with TRBD1. V was pared by 6 bases and J by 4 bases, with 12 bases of the junction left unmatched. Germline V gene sequence: CDR1 MDHEN, CDR2 SYDVKM. CDR3 size: 16 residues. In DNA, the CDR3 is TGTGCCAGCAGAACCGACAGGGAAACAGCATACAATGAGCAGTTCTTC. It encodes CASRTDRETAYNEQFF.

The chain joins TRBV28 to TRBJ1-5; 7 bases align to TRBD1. This CDR3 has 16 amino acids. With 6 bases clipped from V and 0 bases from J, the junction kept 8 bases outside the gene matches. The germline CDR1 and CDR2 sequences are MDHEN and SYDVKM. The CDR3 region has the DNA TGTGCCAGCAGCCGATATGACAGGGCTAGCAATCAGCCCCAGCATTTT. It translates to CASSRYDRASNQPQHF.

This clone was seen a single time. The chain has TRBV30 and TRBJ2-1; a weak D match, TRBD1 (5 bases). The CDR3 extends over 12 amino acids. Germline V gene data show CDR1 as GTSNPN and CDR2 as SVGIG (reference sequence). Trimming left V 2 bases short and J 4 bases short, with 6 bases between. The CDR3 here is CAWSKGYNEQFF. CDR3 nucleotide sequence: TGTGCCTGGAGTAAGGGGTACAATGAGCAGTTCTTC.

A few counts support this clone. The chain employs TRBV4-2 and TRBJ2-2; 7 bases agree with TRBD1. Germline CDR1 is LGHNA and CDR2 is YNFKEQ. After removal of 4 bases from V and 1 base from J, the junction contained 3 bases not matched to a gene. This CDR3 has 15 residues. The DNA for the CDR3 is TGTGCCAGCAGCCGACGACAGGGGAACACCGGGGAGCTGTTTTTT. It is translated as CASSRRQGNTGELFF.

The chain employs TRBV7-2 and TRBJ2-2, with D possibly being TRBD1 (6 bases). This CDR3 contains 17 residues. Germline V CDR1 and CDR2: SGHTA, FQGNSA. V gave up 5 bases and J gave up 2 bases, with 18 bases separating them. CDR3 bases: TGTGCCAGCAGCGGAGCGGTGACAGGAGGAAACACCGGGGAGCTGTTTTTT. Translation: CASSGAVTGGNTGELFF. The variable domain in full, completed from reference TRBV7-2 and TRBJ2-2, reads GAGVSQSPSNKVTEKGKDVELRCDPISGHTALYWYRQSLGQGLEFLIYFQGNSAPDKSGLPSDRFSAERTGGSVSTLTIQRTQQEDSAVYLCASSGAVTGGNTGELFFGEGSRLTVL.

J is TRBJ1-4 and V is TRBV4-2; the D is unclear. V was shortened by 0 bases and J by 15 bases, with 14 bases between the two germline ends. Germline V gives CDR1 LGHNA, CDR2 YNFKEQ. CDR3 length: 13 residues. The CDR3 sequence: CASSQEDGGLVFF. The CDR3 DNA follows: TGTGCCAGCAGCCAAGAGGATGGAGGGTTGGTGTTTTTT.

V is TRBV5-1 and J is TRBJ2-5; the D is unclear. The germline gives CDR1 SGHRS, CDR2 YFSETQ. This CDR3 is built from 13 residues. V dropped 5 bases and J dropped 1 base, with 9 bases sitting between them. CDR3 amino acids: CASSEAIQETQYF. The DNA for the CDR3 is TGCGCCAGCAGTGAGGCTATCCAAGAGACCCAGTACTTC.

V is TRBV5-1 and J is TRBJ2-1, with a tentative D call TRBD1 (5 bases). Germline loops: CDR1 SGHRS, CDR2 YFSETQ. This CDR3 spans 15 amino acids. With 3 bases removed from V and 6 bases from J, the gap between germline ends came to 16 bases. CDR3 in DNA: TGCGCCAGCAGCTCGGACGGGCCTAGGGGCAATGAGCAGTTCTTC. Encoded protein: CASSSDGPRGNEQFF.

This rearrangement joins TRBV7-2 to TRBJ2-2; TRBD2 matches at 12 bases. V was clipped by 3 bases and J by 5 bases; unmatched bases: 4. The germline V gene has CDR1 SGHTA and CDR2 FQGNSA. CDR3 length: 16 amino acids. The CDR3 coding sequence is TGTGCCAGCAGCTTCTCTAGCGGGGGGGCAACCGGGGAGCTGTTTTTT. It specifies CASSFSSGGATGELFF.

The V call is TRBV5-4, the J call TRBJ2-5; 9 nucleotides match TRBD2. The germline V gene encodes CDR1 SGHNT and CDR2 YYREEE (reference sequence). V dropped 3 bases and J dropped 1; count of bases not matched to a gene: 4. The length of the CDR3 is 15 residues. CDR3 sequence (DNA): TGTGCCAGCAGCTCCGCTAGCGGGGCCCAAGAGACCCAGTACTTC. This gives the protein CASSSASGAQETQYF. The full variable domain, its missing parts supplied by reference TRBV5-4 and TRBJ2-5, is ETGVTQSPTHLIKTRGQQVTLRCSSQSGHNTVSWYQQALGQGPQFIFQYYREEENGRGNFPPRFSGLQFPNYSSELNVNALELDDSALYLCASSSASGAQETQYFGPGTRLLVL.

The chain joins TRBV6-5 to TRBJ2-3; D might be TRBD1 (6 bases). The CDR3 consists of 15 residues. Germline V CDR1 and CDR2: MNHEY, SVGAGI. The germline V and J ends were trimmed by 2 bases and 2 bases, with 11 bases remaining between them. CDR3 loop: CASSYLGGTTDTQYF. The CDR3 DNA reads as TGTGCCAGCAGTTACCTAGGGGGAACCACAGATACGCAGTATTTT.

This chain joins TRBV6-5 and TRBJ2-7, with D possibly matching TRBD2 (5 bases). Germline CDR1 reads MNHEY; CDR2 reads SVGAGI. Trimming stripped 5 bases from V and 0 bases from J, with 11 bases between. The CDR3 covers 14 residues. The CDR3 region has the DNA TGTGCCAGCAGTCCCGGGATCTTCTCCTACGAGCAGTACGTC. This gives the protein CASSPGIFSYEQYV.